This T cell receptor beta chain was sequenced during a study of Ad26.COV2.S vaccination and SARS-CoV-2 variants. There are 13 residues in the CDR3. The V end lost 5 bases, the J end lost 6 bases, and 10 bases lay between the germline ends. The germline V gene encodes CDR1 SGHVS and CDR2 FQNEAQ. Generated by immunoSEQ multiplex PCR, the TCRdb table keeps only in-frame clones and is missing some. The sample lists some 350,000 clones, about 91% occurring once. Overall study results and limits: People given the vaccine had a wider spike-specific TCR breadth than placebo recipients did. Total responses of T cells may have been underestimated by the analyses of TCR breadth and depth.

With respect to this clone: Antigen: not known.

This chain links TRBV7-8 with TRBJ2-2; D possibly corresponds to TRBD1 (6 bases). This TCR was recovered from a human donor who had recovered from COVID-19. Material: peripheral blood, obtained after recovery from COVID-19. The CDR3 loop reads CASSPHRAGELFF. The CDR3 coding sequence is TGTGCCAGCAGCCCCCACAGGGCCGGGGAGCTGTTTTTT.